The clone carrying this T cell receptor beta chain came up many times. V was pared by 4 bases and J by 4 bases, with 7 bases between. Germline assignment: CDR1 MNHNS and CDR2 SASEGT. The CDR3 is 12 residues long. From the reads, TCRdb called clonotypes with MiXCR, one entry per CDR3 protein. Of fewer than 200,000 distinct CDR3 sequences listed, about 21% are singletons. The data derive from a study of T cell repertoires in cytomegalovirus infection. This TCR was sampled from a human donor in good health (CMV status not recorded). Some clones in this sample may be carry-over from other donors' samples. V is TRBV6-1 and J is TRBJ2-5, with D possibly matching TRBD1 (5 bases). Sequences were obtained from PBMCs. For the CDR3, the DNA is TGTGCCAGCAGTGCGACAGCAGAGACCCAGTACTTC. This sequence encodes CASSATAETQYF.